The 23 T cell receptor beta chains reported below all come from one sample, sequenced in a study of molecular identifiers for immune sequencing clone quantification. Using its own MiXCR run on the PCR reads, TCRdb lists one record per CDR3 protein. Seen here are around 54,000 distinct CDR3 sequences, roughly 24% observed once, and the top ten hold 1.5% to 2%. The sequenced sample was naive CD8+ T cells from blood, with Jurkat cell RNA spiked in. Specified subset: FACS-sorted CD8+CD4-CCR7+CD45RA+ naive T cells. These receptors were taken from a human donor in good health. Some libraries in this study had Jurkat cell RNA spiked in.

As regards this clonotype: A single base separates this from a much larger clone, so it may be a read error. This rearrangement joins TRBV25-1 to TRBJ1-2; tentatively, D is TRBD1 (5 bases). The germline CDR1 and CDR2 sequences are MGHDK and SYGVNS. The CDR3 spans 13 residues. The CDR3 bases are TGTGCCTGCAGTGCCGGGGCTTTGGGAGGCTACACCTTC. As protein: CACSAGALGGYTF.

CDR3 bases: TGTGCCAGCAGCTTAAGCGCTTCCGGAGGTTCACCCCTCCACTTT. This sequence encodes CASSLSASGGSPLHF. This chain connects TRBV11-2 to TRBJ1-6; D is unresolved. Germline V gene data show CDR1 as SGHAT and CDR2 as FQNNGV. Trimming cost V 2 bases and J 9 bases, with 14 bases left between them. The CDR3 loop spans 15 amino acids.

The chain joins TRBV19 to TRBJ2-3; 12 bases are a match to TRBD2. With V trimmed by 11 bases and J by 3 bases, 3 bases remained unmatched. Per the germline V gene, CDR1 is LNHDA and CDR2 is SQIVND (reference sequence). The CDR3 contains 13 residues. The chain's CDR3 is CASSGGATDTQYF. CDR3 sequence (DNA): TGTGCCTCTAGCGGGGGGGCGACAGATACGCAGTATTTT.

This clonotype occurred many times. This chain joins TRBV7-2 and TRBJ2-6; D gene unclear. With 3 bases removed from V and 4 bases from J, the gap between germline ends came to 7 bases. Germline CDR1 reads SGHTA; CDR2 reads FQGNSA. This CDR3 is 14 amino acids long. In DNA, the CDR3 is TGTGCCAGCAGCTTTTTTCGGGGGGCCAACGTCCTGACTTTC. Translated, it gives CASSFFRGANVLTF. Using reference TRBV7-2 and TRBJ2-6 for the parts outside the CDR3, the full variable domain is GAGVSQSPSNKVTEKGKDVELRCDPISGHTALYWYRQSLGQGLEFLIYFQGNSAPDKSGLPSDRFSAERTGGSVSTLTIQRTQQEDSAVYLCASSFFRGANVLTFGAGSRLTVL.

In this sample, this clonotype turned up a few times. A read error may explain this, as a much larger clone is one base away. It is likely a read error, because the conserved phenylalanine at the end of the CDR3 is missing. This chain connects TRBV20-1 to TRBJ1-1; 9 nucleotides match TRBD1. Germline CDR1 is DFQATT and CDR2 is SNEGSKA (reference sequence). The CDR3 sequence is 12 residues long. V shed 8 bases, J shed 3 bases, and the junction held 4 bases outside the gene matches. CDR3 protein: CSPGTGHTEAFS. In DNA, the CDR3 is TGCAGTCCGGGGACAGGGCACACTGAAGCTTTCTCT.

This clonotype showed up many times. The chain carries TRBV6-2 or TRBV6-3 and TRBJ2-4; 13 nucleotides agree with TRBD2. Per germline, CDR1 MNHEY and CDR2 SVGEGT. The CDR3 sequence is 14 residues long. The V segment lost 0 bases and the J segment 12 bases; nucleotides outside the gene matches: 2. The CDR3 DNA reads TGTGCCAGCAGTTACTCTGGACTAGCGGGGGCTCAGTACTTC. Translating it yields CASSYSGLAGAQYF.

The chain has TRBV5-3 and TRBJ2-6, with D possibly TRBD1 on 5 matching bases. TRBV5-3 is marked as an open reading frame, function uncertain. This CDR3 has 15 amino acids. The V gene lost 8 bases and the J gene lost 1 base, with 13 bases spanning the gap. The CDR3 reads CASSLAGSGANVLTF. CDR3 DNA sequence: TGTGCCAGCAGCCTCGCAGGGTCTGGGGCCAACGTCCTGACTTTC.

CDR3 coding DNA: TGTGCCAGCAGCTTCGGATCAGATACGCAGTATTTT. Protein sequence: CASSFGSDTQYF. V gene TRBV27 combines with J gene TRBJ2-3; D gene ambiguous. The CDR3 is 12 amino acids. V lost 6 bases and J 4 bases, leaving 8 bases between the germline ends. Germline V CDR1 and CDR2: MNHEY, SMNVEV (reference sequence).

The table lists this clonotype with many counts. The chain links TRBV29-1 to TRBJ2-7; the D gene is possibly TRBD2 (6 bases). CDR3 length: 13 residues. Germline CDR1 is SQVTM and CDR2 is ANQGSEA. V was pared by 6 bases and J by 7 bases, with 19 bases between. The CDR3 loop reads CSVVSWEAGEQYF. The CDR3 coding sequence is TGCAGCGTAGTCTCGTGGGAGGCAGGGGAGCAGTACTTC.

The chain uses TRBV7-9 and TRBJ1-5; no clear D gene. In germline, CDR1 is SEHNR, CDR2 FQNEAQ (reference sequence). Trimming took 5 bases from V and 5 from J, leaving 16 bases between them. The CDR3 has 15 amino acids. In DNA form, the CDR3 reads TGTGCCAGCAGCCTCTCAGCGGGTGGATATCAGCCCCAGCATTTT. As protein: CASSLSAGGYQPQHF.

Many counts were recorded for this clonotype. The chain has TRBV14 and TRBJ2-7; D might be TRBD1 (5 bases). Germline CDR1 reads SGHDN; CDR2 reads FVKESK. CDR3 size: 13 residues. V was clipped by 1 base and J by 6 bases, with 10 bases between them. The CDR3 bases are TGTGCCAGCAGCCAAGGACAGACATCCGAGCAGTACTTC. Amino acids: CASSQGQTSEQYF.

In its sample, this clonotype was seen many times. The chain couples TRBV4-3 to TRBJ2-3, with D possibly TRBD2 on 5 matching bases. V dropped 0 bases and J dropped 9 bases, with 13 bases sitting between them. The CDR3 has 14 amino acids. Germline CDR1 is LGHNA and CDR2 is YSLEER. The chain's CDR3 is CASSQDRPGSTQYF. CDR3 sequence (DNA): TGCGCCAGCAGCCAAGATCGTCCGGGGTCAACGCAGTATTTT.

This clonotype showed up many times. This sequence joins TRBV20-1 and TRBJ1-1, with 9 bases identical to TRBD1. The trim removed 6 bases at V and 3 bases at J, leaving 17 bases unmatched. The CDR3 is 17 residues long. The V gene's germline CDR1 is DFQATT and CDR2 SNEGSKA (reference sequence). This chain's CDR3 is CSAEALIQGAEDTEAFF. Here the CDR3 DNA reads TGCAGTGCCGAAGCGCTGATACAGGGGGCGGAGGACACTGAAGCTTTCTTT.

This clonotype showed up many times. The V and J genes are TRBV13 and TRBJ1-1; D not certain. Trimming took 6 bases from V and 4 from J, leaving 12 bases between them. Per the germline V gene, CDR1 is PRHDT and CDR2 is FYEKMQ (reference sequence). CDR3 length: 13 amino acids. Here the CDR3 reads CASRSVLPTEAFF. The CDR3 nucleotides are TGTGCCAGCAGGTCCGTCCTCCCCACTGAAGCTTTCTTT. Filled out from reference TRBV13 and TRBJ1-1, the complete variable domain reads AAGVIQSPRHLIKEKRETATLKCYPIPRHDTVYWYQQGPGQDPQFLISFYEKMQSDKGSIPDRFSAQQFSDYHSELNMSSLELGDSALYFCASRSVLPTEAFFGQGTRLTVV.

This clonotype was detected only a few times. This sequence joins TRBV27 and TRBJ2-7; 8 bases fit TRBD1. V shed 3 bases and J 3 bases; nucleotides not matched to a gene: 7. CDR1 is MNHEY, CDR2 SMNVEV, per germline (reference sequence). The CDR3 extends over 15 amino acids. CDR3: CASSLAGTGYYEQYF. The DNA of the CDR3 is TGTGCCAGCAGTTTGGCCGGGACAGGCTACTACGAGCAGTACTTC.

Note on this clonotype: One base away lies a much larger clone, so this may be a sequencing read error. V usage is TRBV7-7 and J usage is TRBJ2-2; either TRBD1 or TRBD2 may supply D (5 bases each). The CDR3 covers 15 residues. Germline CDR1 and CDR2: SSHAT and FNYEAQ (reference sequence). The DNA of the CDR3 is TGTGCTAGCAGCTTAGGGGCGGTAGAAACCGGGGAGCTGGTTTTT. Protein product: CASSLGAVETGELVF.

This clonotype was recorded many times. The rearrangement links TRBV29-1 to TRBJ1-1; a possible D gene is TRBD1 (6 bases). This CDR3 spans 14 amino acids. V gave up 3 bases and J gave up 0 bases, with 11 bases separating them. Germline V CDR1 and CDR2: SQVTM, ANQGSEA. The CDR3 is CSVDATGLNTEAFF. The CDR3 DNA sequence: TGCAGCGTTGACGCGACAGGCTTGAACACTGAAGCTTTCTTT. Combining the CDR3 with reference TRBV29-1 and TRBJ1-1 gives the whole variable domain SAVISQKPSRDICQRGTSLTIQCQVDSQVTMMFWYRQQPGQSLTLIATANQGSEATYESGFVIDKFPISRPNLTFSTLTVSNMSPEDSSIYLCSVDATGLNTEAFFGQGTRLTVV.

On this clonotype itself: A single base separates this from a much larger clone, so it may be a read error. J is TRBJ2-7 and V is TRBV4-3; weak D call: TRBD2 (6 bases). The CDR3 runs to 15 residues. Per germline, CDR1 LGHNA and CDR2 YSLEER. DNA for the CDR3: TGCACCAGCAGCCAAGATAGGGCGGGGCTCTACGAGCAGTACTTC. Protein sequence: CTSSQDRAGLYEQYF.

This clonotype was counted a single time. An end of the junction differs from the germline gene, which may be a read error. This chain joins TRBV6-5 and TRBJ2-1; the D is unclear. The CDR3 spans 19 residues. Germline CDR1 and CDR2: MNHEY and SVGAGI. The CDR3 DNA reads TGTGCCAGCAGTTACCCCGAGGTTCGTCCTCGTTTAGTCTACAATGAGCAGCTCTTC. Translated: CASSYPEVRPRLVYNEQLF.

With respect to this clonotype: A much bigger clone sits one base away, suggesting this may be a read error. The J gene is TRBJ2-2, the V gene TRBV4-3, with unresolved D. The V end lost 4 bases, the J end lost 1 base, and 7 bases lay between the germline ends. Germline CDR1 and CDR2: LGHNA and YSLEER. CDR3 length: 14 residues. CDR3 in amino acids: CASSLDGNTGELFF. The DNA of the CDR3 is TGCGCCAGCAGCCTGGACGGGAACACCGGGGAGCTGTTTTTT.

The table lists this clonotype with many counts. The chain has TRBV20-1 and TRBJ2-5, with 7 bases matching TRBD2. Trimming at V came to 0 bases and at J to 2 bases, leaving 6 bases not matched to a gene. CDR3 length: 15 amino acids. Per germline, CDR1 DFQATT and CDR2 SNEGSKA (reference sequence). The CDR3 sequence is CSAREGGGLQETQYF. In DNA, the CDR3 is TGCAGTGCTAGAGAGGGGGGGGGACTACAAGAGACCCAGTACTTC.

V usage is TRBV6-2 or TRBV6-3 and J usage is TRBJ2-2; no clear D. Trimming left V 11 bases short and J 6 bases short, with 16 bases between. In germline, CDR1 is MNHEY, CDR2 SVGEGT. The CDR3 loop spans 13 amino acids. The CDR3 protein is CAGTFTVAGELFF. CDR3 nucleotide sequence: TGTGCCGGCACCTTTACTGTCGCCGGGGAGCTGTTTTTT.

Many counts were recorded for this clonotype. The chain is built from TRBV6-2 or TRBV6-3 and TRBJ2-5; TRBD2 might be the D (6 bases). The V gene lost 4 bases and the J gene lost 4 bases, with 16 bases spanning the gap. This CDR3 spans 15 amino acids. Germline CDR1 is MNHEY and CDR2 is SVGEGT. This chain's CDR3 is CASSFFGLASETQYF. The DNA of the CDR3 is TGTGCCAGCAGTTTCTTTGGGCTAGCGTCAGAGACCCAGTACTTC.